This TCR beta chain derives from a study of blood T cells in healthy people across ages. Notes on the study in general: It was held that the diversity estimates obtained from one million T cells were underestimates. Unsorted PBMC material precluded a definitive naive versus antigen-experienced comparison.

This clonotype was counted a few times. The antigen is unknown. Each donor's blood draw was around 9.2 milliliters of peripheral blood. PCR was performed a second time for about 7 to 12 cycles using a sample-barcoded 5' primer and a J-beta primer mix. TCRdb used MiXCR to reprocess the 5' RACE reads, holding one entry per CDR3 protein. The repertoire holds 1.5 million to 2 million distinct CDR3 sequences, with just under 50% as singletons. The sequence came from a woman between 35 and 50 years old in good health. Material for sequencing was blood.

CDR3 in DNA: TGTGCCACCAGTGATCCCGGGACAGGCGATGGGGCCTTTTTAGATACGCAGTATTTT. Its protein is CATSDPGTGDGAFLDTQYF. The chain has TRBV24-1 and TRBJ2-3; 8 bases align to TRBD1. CDR3 length: 19 residues. V dropped 3 bases and J dropped 5; count of bases not matched to a gene: 18. Germline CDR1 and CDR2: KGHDR and SFDVKD.